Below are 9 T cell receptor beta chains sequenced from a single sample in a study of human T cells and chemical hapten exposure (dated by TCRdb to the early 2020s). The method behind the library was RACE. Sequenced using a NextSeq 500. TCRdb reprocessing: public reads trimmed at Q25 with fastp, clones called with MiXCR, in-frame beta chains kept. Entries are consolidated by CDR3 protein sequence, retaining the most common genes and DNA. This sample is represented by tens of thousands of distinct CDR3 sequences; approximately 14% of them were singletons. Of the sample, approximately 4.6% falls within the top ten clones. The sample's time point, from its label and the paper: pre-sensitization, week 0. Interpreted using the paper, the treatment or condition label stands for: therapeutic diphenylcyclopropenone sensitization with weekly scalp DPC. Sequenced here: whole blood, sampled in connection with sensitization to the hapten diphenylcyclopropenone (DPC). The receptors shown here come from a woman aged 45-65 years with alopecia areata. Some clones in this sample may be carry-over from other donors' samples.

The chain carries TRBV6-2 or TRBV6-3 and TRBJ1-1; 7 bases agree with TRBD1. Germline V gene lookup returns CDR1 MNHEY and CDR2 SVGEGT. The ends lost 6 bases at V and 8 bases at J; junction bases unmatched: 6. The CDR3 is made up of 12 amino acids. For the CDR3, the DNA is TGTGCCAGCAGGGATCCGGACAGGGAAGCTTTCTTT. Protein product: CASRDPDREAFF.

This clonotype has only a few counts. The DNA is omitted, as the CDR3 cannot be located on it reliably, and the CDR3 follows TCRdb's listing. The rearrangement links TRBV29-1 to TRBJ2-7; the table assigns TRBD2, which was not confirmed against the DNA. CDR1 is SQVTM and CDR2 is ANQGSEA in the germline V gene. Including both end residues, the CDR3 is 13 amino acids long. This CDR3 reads CSVEVGGGAQVFF.

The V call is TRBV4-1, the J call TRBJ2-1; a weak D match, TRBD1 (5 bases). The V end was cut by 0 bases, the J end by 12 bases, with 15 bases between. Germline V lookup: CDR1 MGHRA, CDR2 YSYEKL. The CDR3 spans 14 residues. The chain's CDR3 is CASSQDGARRVQFF. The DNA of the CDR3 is TGCGCCAGCAGCCAAGATGGGGCGAGAAGGGTGCAGTTCTTC.

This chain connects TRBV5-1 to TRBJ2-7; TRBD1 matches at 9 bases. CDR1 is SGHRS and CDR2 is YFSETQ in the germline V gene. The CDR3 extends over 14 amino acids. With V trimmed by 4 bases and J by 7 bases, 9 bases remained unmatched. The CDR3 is CASSRRDRASEQYF. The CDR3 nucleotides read TGCGCCAGCAGCCGCCGGGACAGGGCATCGGAGCAGTACTTC.

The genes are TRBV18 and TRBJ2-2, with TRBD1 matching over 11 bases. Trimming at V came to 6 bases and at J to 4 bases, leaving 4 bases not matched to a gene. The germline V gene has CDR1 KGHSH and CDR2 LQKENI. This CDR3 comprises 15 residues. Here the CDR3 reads CASSFGTGGTGELFF. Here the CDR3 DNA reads TGTGCCAGCTCGTTTGGGACAGGGGGCACCGGGGAGCTGTTTTTT.

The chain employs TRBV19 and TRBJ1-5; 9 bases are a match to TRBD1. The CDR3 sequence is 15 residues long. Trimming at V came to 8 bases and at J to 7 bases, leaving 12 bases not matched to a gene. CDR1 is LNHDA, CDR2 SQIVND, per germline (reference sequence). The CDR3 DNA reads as TGTGCCAGTGGTACCGGGACAGGGCTTTTACAGCCCCAGCATTTT. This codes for CASGTGTGLLQPQHF.

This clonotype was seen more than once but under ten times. CDR3 sequence (DNA): TGCAGCGTTGCTAGCCGGCGGCGGCATAACACTGAAGCTTTCTTT. This gives the protein CSVASRRRHNTEAFF. The chain couples TRBV29-1 to TRBJ1-1; D uncertain. The CDR3 is made up of 15 amino acids. Trimming took 4 bases from V and 2 from J, leaving 17 bases between them. Per the germline V gene, CDR1 is SQVTM and CDR2 is ANQGSEA.

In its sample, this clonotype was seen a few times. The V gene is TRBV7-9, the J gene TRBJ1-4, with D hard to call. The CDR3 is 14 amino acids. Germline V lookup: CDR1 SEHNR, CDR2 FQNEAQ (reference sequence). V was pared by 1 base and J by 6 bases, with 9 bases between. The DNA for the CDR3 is TGTGCCAGCAGCTTAGTAACCGGCGATGAAAAACTGTTTTTT. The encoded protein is CASSLVTGDEKLFF.

The CDR3 DNA sequence: TGTGCCAGCAGCAAAAACAGGGACACCGGGGAGCTGTTTTTT. Its protein is CASSKNRDTGELFF. The rearrangement uses TRBV12-3 or TRBV12-4 and TRBJ2-2, with D maybe TRBD1 (6 bases). Trimming shortened V by 6 bases and J by 3 bases, and 11 bases separated the two germline ends. CDR3 size: 14 residues.